One and the same sample provided the 19 T cell receptor beta chains below, sequenced in a study of blood T cell repertoires in COVID-19. The repertoire was sequenced with immunoSEQ multiplex PCR; TCRdb's copy has only in-frame clones and lacks some. The repertoire holds a few hundred thousand clones, with 88% as singletons. Source material: PBMCs or T cells enriched from blood (not recorded which). These receptors all stem from a young woman who had been exposed to COVID-19.

This clone was recorded once. The V and J genes are TRBV7-9 and TRBJ2-7; possibly TRBD1 for D (6 bases). Germline CDR1 SEHNR, CDR2 FQNEAQ (reference sequence). V lost 3 bases, J lost 2 bases, and 11 bases lay in between. The CDR3 consists of 14 residues. The CDR3 sequence is CASSFTGNTYEQYF. DNA of the CDR3: TGTGCCAGCAGCTTCACAGGGAACACCTACGAGCAGTACTTC. Filled out from reference TRBV7-9 and TRBJ2-7, the complete variable domain reads DTGVSQNPRHKITKRGQNVTFRCDPISEHNRLYWYRQTLGQGPEFLTYFQNEAQLEKSRLLSDRFSAERPKGSFSTLEIQRTEQGDSAMYLCASSFTGNTYEQYFGPGTRLTVT.

The chain combines TRBV6-5 with TRBJ2-2; D call uncertain. The germline V gene has CDR1 MNHEY and CDR2 SVGAGI. Trimming left V 4 bases short and J 6 bases short, with 3 bases between. This CDR3 comprises 11 residues. The CDR3 DNA follows: TGTGCCAGCAGTTCTGCCGGGGAGCTGTTTTTT. Translated: CASSSAGELFF.

V and J are TRBV2 and TRBJ2-3; D gene ambiguous. The CDR3 consists of 11 residues. With 7 bases removed from V and 1 base from J, the gap between germline ends came to 3 bases. In germline, CDR1 is SNHLY, CDR2 FYNNEI. CDR3 region: CASTGTDTQYF. For the CDR3, the DNA is TGTGCCAGCACTGGCACAGATACGCAGTATTTT. The whole variable domain, remainder taken from reference TRBV2 and TRBJ2-3, is EPEVTQTPSHQVTQMGQEVILRCVPISNHLYFYWYRQILGQKVEFLVSFYNNEISEKSEIFDDQFSVERPDGSNFTLKIRSTKLEDSAMYFCASTGTDTQYFGPGTRLTVL.

The CDR3 spells CASSRGALDQPQHF. CDR3 coding DNA: TGTGCCAGCAGCCGAGGGGCGCTGGATCAGCCCCAGCATTTT. The genes are TRBV7-8 and TRBJ1-5, with a tentative D call TRBD1 (5 bases). The length of the CDR3 is 14 residues. The germline V gene encodes CDR1 SGHVS and CDR2 FQNEAQ. V dropped 5 bases and J dropped 5 bases, with 13 bases sitting between them.

In DNA, the CDR3 is TGTGCCAGCAGTTCGGTCACAGATACGCAGTATTTT. Translation gives CASSSVTDTQYF. The chain is built from TRBV27 and TRBJ2-3; D gene ambiguous. V lost 4 bases to trimming and J lost 2 bases, with 4 bases between them. Germline CDR1 MNHEY, CDR2 SMNVEV (reference sequence). The CDR3 runs 12 residues.

The CDR3 region is CASSEQGSTGELFF. The CDR3 DNA follows: TGTGCCAGCAGCGAACAGGGGAGTACCGGGGAGCTGTTTTTT. The chain has TRBV11-2 and TRBJ2-2; 7 bases are shared with TRBD1. Germline V gene sequence: CDR1 SGHAT, CDR2 FQNNGV. With V trimmed by 5 bases and J by 5 bases, 5 bases remained unmatched. The CDR3 has 14 amino acids.

The V and J genes are TRBV4-3 and TRBJ2-3; the match to TRBD2 covers 10 bases. V trimming: 0 bases; J trimming: 4 bases; junction bases outside the gene matches: 4. The CDR3 has 16 amino acids. The germline V gene has CDR1 LGHNA and CDR2 YSLEER. In nucleotides, the CDR3 is TGCGCCAGCAGCCAAGATCTAAGCGGGGGGGCAGATACGCAGTATTTT. Residues: CASSQDLSGGADTQYF.

The count of this clone is one. The chain joins TRBV23-1 to TRBJ1-2; 9 nucleotides align to TRBD1. TRBV23-1 is an open reading frame whose function is uncertain. The CDR3 sequence is 18 residues long. V shed 1 base and J 6 bases; nucleotides not matched to a gene: 15. The CDR3 sequence is CASSQYVVGQGSIDGYTF. CDR3 nucleotide sequence: TGCGCCAGCAGTCAATACGTGGTCGGACAGGGGAGTATTGATGGCTACACCTTC.

The rearrangement joins TRBV20-1 to TRBJ2-7, with a weak D call TRBD1 (6 bases). This CDR3 is built from 11 residues. Germline values: CDR1 DFQATT, CDR2 SNEGSKA (reference sequence). Trimming left V 6 bases short and J 3 bases short, with 9 bases between. The CDR3 DNA sequence: TGCAGTGCCAAGGACAGCTACGAGCAGTACTTC. Translating gives CSAKDSYEQYF.

Here the CDR3 reads CAWGQAPGGPQHF. The CDR3, as DNA: TGTGCCTGGGGACAGGCCCCCGGTGGGCCCCAGCATTTT. The chain couples TRBV30 to TRBJ1-5; 7 bases fit TRBD1. Trimming cost V 5 bases and J 9 bases; bases outside gene matches: 10. Germline CDR1 and CDR2: GTSNPN and SVGIG (reference sequence). CDR3 size: 13 residues.

This chain uses TRBV11-3 with TRBJ2-5; no reliable D call. This CDR3 region has 13 residues. The germline gives CDR1 SGHNT, CDR2 YENEEA. V gave up 3 bases and J gave up 3 bases, with 8 bases separating them. CDR3 region: CASSFRREETQYF. CDR3 nucleotide sequence: TGTGCCAGCAGCTTTAGAAGAGAAGAGACCCAGTACTTC.

The chain has TRBV24-1 and TRBJ2-2, with a weak D call TRBD1 (5 bases). V was trimmed by 2 bases and J by 6 bases, leaving 18 bases between them. The CDR3 consists of 17 residues. From germline, CDR1 is KGHDR and CDR2 SFDVKD. The CDR3, as DNA: TGTGCCACCAGTGATTCTACACAGGTCTTGAGGCCCGGGGAGCTGTTTTTT. Amino acid sequence: CATSDSTQVLRPGELFF.

This clone was seen a few times. The CDR3 DNA sequence: TGTGCCAGCAGTTACGCGACAGGGACTGGGGCCAACGTCCTGACTTTC. This encodes CASSYATGTGANVLTF. The chain has TRBV6-5 and TRBJ2-6; 7 nucleotides line up with TRBD1. The CDR3 totals 16 residues. The V and J ends lost 2 bases and 2 bases, in that order; junction bases with no gene match: 3. CDR1 is MNHEY and CDR2 is SVGAGI in the germline V gene.

The table lists this clone with a count of one. The chain links TRBV6-6 to TRBJ2-7; the match to TRBD1 covers 8 bases. Germline CDR1 and CDR2: MNHNY and SVGAGI (reference sequence). V trimming: 5 bases; J trimming: 3 bases; junction bases outside the gene matches: 3. This CDR3 contains 13 residues. This chain's CDR3 is CASSRTGIYEQYF. The DNA of the CDR3 is TGTGCCAGCAGTCGGACAGGGATCTACGAGCAGTACTTC.

The chain is built from TRBV7-8 and TRBJ2-7, with D possibly matching TRBD2 (5 bases). The CDR3 runs to 16 residues. The V end was cut by 1 base, the J end by 3 bases, with 16 bases between. The V gene's germline CDR1 is SGHVS and CDR2 FQNEAQ. DNA of the CDR3: TGTGCCAGCAGCTTAGTTGGGCTTGACTACGACTACGAGCAGTACTTC. Protein: CASSLVGLDYDYEQYF. Combining the CDR3 with reference TRBV7-8 and TRBJ2-7 gives the whole variable domain GAGVSQSPRYKVAKRGQDVALRCDPISGHVSLFWYQQALGQGPEFLTYFQNEAQLDKSGLPSDRFFAERPEGSVSTLKIQRTQQEDSAVYLCASSLVGLDYDYEQYFGPGTRLTVT.

The V and J genes are TRBV7-8 and TRBJ2-5; 7 bases are a match to TRBD1. The germline V gene has CDR1 SGHVS and CDR2 FQNEAQ. V gave up 4 bases and J gave up 3 bases; unmatched junction bases: 8. The CDR3 consists of 15 residues. The CDR3 spells CASSSPGQPKETQYF. In DNA, the CDR3 is TGTGCCAGCAGCTCACCGGGACAGCCTAAAGAGACCCAGTACTTC.

The J gene is TRBJ1-4, the V gene TRBV28; D uncertain. The length of the CDR3 is 16 residues. V lost 2 bases and J 5 bases, leaving 15 bases between the germline ends. Per the germline V gene, CDR1 is MDHEN and CDR2 is SYDVKM. The DNA for the CDR3 is TGTGCCAGCAGTTTACGGGGAGGGAGGGTGAATGAAAAACTGTTTTTT. Amino acids: CASSLRGGRVNEKLFF.

The chain uses TRBV7-9 and TRBJ1-2; D possibly corresponds to TRBD1 (5 bases). CDR1 and CDR2 (germline): SEHNR, FQNEAQ (reference sequence). The CDR3 is made up of 12 amino acids. The V end was cut by 4 bases, the J end by 13 bases, with 16 bases between. The DNA for the CDR3 is TGTGCCAGCAGCTCTCCGCTCCGGGGGAGCACCTTC. Residues: CASSSPLRGSTF.

The chain links TRBV10-3 to TRBJ2-2; D is possibly TRBD2 (6 bases). The CDR3 loop spans 15 amino acids. Germline CDR1 ENHRY, CDR2 SYGVKD. The V end was cut by 3 bases, the J end by 7 bases, with 15 bases between. CDR3 DNA sequence: TGTGCCATCAGTGACGGGACTCCTCTTATCGGGGAGCTGTTTTTT. Its protein product is CAISDGTPLIGELFF.